This T cell receptor beta chain was captured in a study of blood T cell repertoires in COVID-19. The data were produced by immunoSEQ multiplex PCR, yet TCRdb's version contains in-frame clones alone and is incomplete. The data hold about 200,000 clones, with 88% observed a single time. The CDR3 extends over 16 amino acids. V lost 6 bases and J 5 bases, leaving 23 bases between the germline ends. The V gene's germline CDR1 is MNHEY and CDR2 SMNVEV (reference sequence). V is TRBV27 and J is TRBJ2-7; weak D call: TRBD2 (6 bases). The sample comprised peripheral blood. This clonotype was sampled from a man younger than 35 with active or convalescent COVID-19. This CDR3 reads CASSHKPGLSAHEQYF. CDR3 sequence (DNA): TGTGCCAGCAGCCATAAACCGGGACTCAGCGCCCACGAGCAGTACTTC.